These 3 T cell receptor beta chains came from one sample sequenced in a study of blood T cell repertoires in COVID-19. Only in-frame clones appear in the TCRdb table, and some are missing; sequencing was by immunoSEQ multiplex PCR. The data show 400,000 to 450,000 clones, roughly nine tenths seen once. The specimen sequenced was PBMCs or T cells enriched from blood (not recorded which). All receptors come from a man under 40 who had recovered from COVID-19.

The rearrangement links TRBV2 to TRBJ1-4, with D maybe TRBD1 (5 bases). Trimming took 2 bases from V and 6 from J, leaving 10 bases between them. This CDR3 is built from 14 residues. The germline CDR1 and CDR2 sequences are SNHLY and FYNNEI. CDR3: CASSENRLDEKLFF. As DNA, the CDR3 is TGTGCCAGCAGTGAAAACAGGCTTGATGAAAAACTGTTTTTT.

V and J are TRBV24-1 and TRBJ2-3; TRBD2 agrees at 13 bases. Germline CDR1 reads KGHDR; CDR2 reads SFDVKD. This CDR3 contains 18 residues. Trimming removed 7 bases from V and 6 bases from J; junction bases left unmatched: 15. CDR3 bases: TGTGCCACCAGCTCTACTAGCGGGAGGGCCGAGTTTGCTGATACGCAGTATTTT. Amino acid sequence: CATSSTSGRAEFADTQYF.

This rearrangement joins TRBV10-3 to TRBJ1-6; TRBD1 aligns across 8 bases. Trimming cost V 6 bases and J 7 bases; bases outside gene matches: 11. The germline V gene encodes CDR1 ENHRY and CDR2 SYGVKD. This CDR3 has 16 amino acids. The CDR3 reads CAISDIPRDRNSPLHF. For the CDR3, the DNA is TGTGCCATCAGCGATATCCCTCGGGACAGGAATTCACCCCTCCACTTT.